The next 13 T cell receptor beta chains were all read from a single sample in a study of somatic mutations in cytotoxic T cells in rheumatoid arthritis (dated by TCRdb to about 2017). The method behind the library was the immunoSEQ multiplex PCR assay. Entries here come from immuneACCESS through TCRdb and include only in-frame sequences with V and J called. Some clones fail to appear in such tables; in the studies checked, an unresolved V gene covers under half of the shortfall, and the cause of the remainder is unknown. For this sample the table gives tens of thousands of clones, of which around 90% were detected only once. The ten largest clones take up less than 9.5% of the sample. Sequencing was carried out using CD8+ T cells sorted from blood. Source of these receptors: an adult with rheumatoid arthritis.

The chain joins TRBV9 to TRBJ1-4; perhaps TRBD1 as D (5 bases). There are 14 residues in the CDR3. CDR1 SGDLS and CDR2 YYNGEE come from the germline V gene. V lost 5 bases to trimming and J lost 6 bases, with 14 bases between them. In DNA form, the CDR3 reads TGTGCCAGCAGTATCGGGACCGGACATGAAAAACTGTTTTTT. This codes for CASSIGTGHEKLFF.

The rearrangement joins TRBV29-1 to TRBJ2-1; tentatively, D is TRBD1 (6 bases). There are 18 residues in the CDR3. The germline V gene has CDR1 SQVTM and CDR2 ANQGSEA. Trimming stripped 7 bases from V and 0 bases from J, with 25 bases between. DNA for the CDR3: TGCAGCGCCGACGGGGACACGGTAGCGCCAAGCTCCTACAATGAGCAGTTCTTC. Protein sequence: CSADGDTVAPSSYNEQFF.

This clone was recorded only once. This chain connects TRBV5-5 to TRBJ2-1, with D tentatively TRBD2 (5 bases). Between the trimmed V and J ends, which lost 4 bases and 3 bases, there was a span of 14 bases. Germline values: CDR1 SGHKS, CDR2 YYEKEE (reference sequence). The CDR3 spans 15 residues. The CDR3 loop reads CASSPKDGGYNEQFF. CDR3 in DNA: TGTGCCAGCAGCCCTAAGGACGGAGGCTACAATGAGCAGTTCTTC.

This rearrangement joins TRBV25-1 to TRBJ1-3; TRBD1 matches at 9 bases. CDR1 MGHDK and CDR2 SYGVNS come from the germline V gene. The V and J ends lost 6 bases and 2 bases, in that order; junction bases with no gene match: 11. This CDR3 comprises 17 residues. The CDR3 reads CASRPGTGTLTGNTIYF. The CDR3 nucleotides read TGTGCCAGCAGGCCCGGGACAGGGACGCTTACTGGAAACACCATATATTTT.

The CDR3 coding sequence is TGTGCCAGCAGCTTTGGGGACGATGCCTACGAGCAGTACTTC. Its translation: CASSFGDDAYEQYF. V and J are TRBV7-9 and TRBJ2-7, with D perhaps TRBD1 or TRBD2 (5 bases each). The CDR3 runs to 14 residues. CDR1 is SEHNR, CDR2 FQNEAQ, per germline (reference sequence). V was trimmed by 3 bases and J by 2 bases, leaving 11 bases between them.

This chain links TRBV9 with TRBJ2-7; 8 nucleotides match TRBD2. The CDR3 totals 14 residues. Germline CDR1 reads SGDLS; CDR2 reads YYNGEE. The ends lost 3 bases at V and 3 bases at J; junction bases unmatched: 5. This CDR3 is CASSASGSGYEQYF. Written as DNA, the CDR3 is TGTGCCAGCAGCGCCAGCGGGAGTGGCTACGAGCAGTACTTC.

The V gene is TRBV7-9, the J gene TRBJ1-4; the D is unclear. V was shortened by 1 base and J by 4 bases, with 10 bases between the two germline ends. The CDR3 is 15 residues long. CDR1 and CDR2 from the germline V gene are SEHNR and FQNEAQ (reference sequence). The CDR3 DNA is TGTGCCAGCAGCTTAGGAGGCGGGGTTAATGAAAAACTGTTTTTT. Protein sequence: CASSLGGGVNEKLFF.

The chain carries TRBV30 and TRBJ2-4; possibly TRBD1 for D (6 bases). The CDR3 extends over 17 amino acids. Deletions cut 4 bases from V and 6 bases from J, with 25 bases between. Germline-derived CDR1 and CDR2 are GTSNPN and SVGIG (reference sequence). The CDR3 loop is CAWMTGPTSRVTNIQYF. The CDR3 DNA sequence: TGTGCCTGGATGACAGGCCCTACTTCTCGGGTTACAAACATTCAGTACTTC.

This chain links TRBV10-2 with TRBJ2-5; D is uncertain. V was pared by 7 bases and J by 5 bases, with 14 bases between. Per germline, CDR1 WSHSY and CDR2 SAAADI. The CDR3 runs 13 residues. CDR3 DNA: TGCGCCAGCAAGGCCGGGTTGGTGGAGACCCAGTACTTC. Encoded protein: CASKAGLVETQYF.

The chain carries TRBV9 and TRBJ1-3; 9 positions agree with TRBD1. The length of the CDR3 is 15 residues. Germline V gives CDR1 SGDLS, CDR2 YYNGEE. V shed 4 bases and J 9 bases; nucleotides not matched to a gene: 11. This CDR3 is CASSLSRDRVATIYF. The CDR3 DNA is TGTGCCAGCAGCCTAAGCCGGGACAGGGTGGCCACCATATATTTT.

This rearrangement joins TRBV5-3 to TRBJ2-3, with D possibly matching TRBD2 (6 bases). TRBV5-3 belongs to the ORF category, with a function that is uncertain. The V and J ends lost 2 bases and 2 bases respectively, with 24 bases between them. The CDR3 spans 19 residues. The CDR3 protein is CARSFRGRSGHSPTDTQYF. For the CDR3, the DNA is TGTGCCAGAAGCTTTCGTGGCCGGAGCGGGCATAGCCCCACAGATACGCAGTATTTT.

This chain links TRBV7-9 with TRBJ2-5; tentative D call: TRBD1 (5 bases). Trimming shortened V by 6 bases and J by 3 bases, and 14 bases separated the two germline ends. The CDR3 length is 14 residues. The V gene's germline CDR1 is SEHNR and CDR2 FQNEAQ (reference sequence). CDR3 in DNA: TGTGCCAGCAGTAGGGCCCCAGGGAAAGAGACCCAGTACTTC. It translates to CASSRAPGKETQYF.

This clone was observed a few times. The chain uses TRBV6-5 and TRBJ1-4; 10 bases are shared with TRBD1. Germline CDR1 MNHEY, CDR2 SVGAGI. The CDR3 covers 14 residues. V was pared by 9 bases and J by 7 bases, with 8 bases of the junction left unmatched. The chain's CDR3 is CASTPGTGVEKLFF. Here the CDR3 DNA reads TGTGCCAGTACCCCCGGGACAGGGGTTGAAAAACTGTTTTTT.